The present entry profiles one T cell receptor (beta chain) with its context. The antigen is unknown. These data belong to a study of cytomegalovirus exposure and HLA in healthy donors. Study results and caveats: A likely sequencing artifact accounted for one observed cluster of highly shared sequence variants. Researchers had no immune exposure information except CMV serostatus available.

Amplification used 60 Vbeta primers and 13 Jbeta primers. Clones were sequenced by immunoSEQ multiplex PCR, and TCRdb holds only the in-frame ones, with some missing. The top ten hold about 0.22% of the sample, which has 200,000 or so clones, over 75% seen once. Sample: PBMCs. This TCR was sampled from a girl aged 2-9 years in good health and CMV-seronegative.

The CDR3 loop reads CASSQDPGGHQPQHF. As DNA, the CDR3 is TGTGCCAGCAGCCAAGATCCTGGGGGCCATCAGCCCCAGCATTTT. The V gene is TRBV4-2, the J gene TRBJ1-5; TRBD1 might be the D (6 bases). The V gene's germline CDR1 is LGHNA and CDR2 YNFKEQ. The CDR3 spans 15 residues. Deletions cut 0 bases from V and 5 bases from J, with 11 bases between.